Listed below are T cell receptor beta chains from one sample, sequenced in a study of blood T cell repertoires in COVID-19. Clones were sequenced by immunoSEQ multiplex PCR, and TCRdb holds only the in-frame ones, with some missing. The sample carries approximately 140,000 clones, over 80% recorded once. Sequencing used peripheral blood. These receptors all come from a young man with COVID-19, enrolled during active disease. CDR3s include the opening cysteine and the closing phenylalanine or tryptophan. The D gene is left open where the match is weak. Clone size, where shown, is once, few, many, or a class for clones that have expanded.

abundance	d_gene	v_gene	j_gene	CDR3nt	CDR3aa
NA	NA	TRBV5-1	TRBJ2-3	TGCGCCAGCAGCTTGGGGGCGATTGGGAGCACAGATACGCAGTATTTT	CASSLGAIGSTDTQYF
NA	TRBD1	TRBV7-8	TRBJ1-2	TGTGCCAGCAGAGCGGACAGGGCCGTATTCTATGGCTACACCTTC	CASRADRAVFYGYTF
NA	NA	TRBV27	TRBJ1-6	TGTGCCAGCAGCCTGTCCCCCCCCACGAGCTATAATTCACCCCTCCACTTT	CASSLSPPTSYNSPLHF
NA	NA	TRBV13	TRBJ2-1	TGTGCCAGCAGCTTAGAGACTATCAATGAGCAGTTCTTC	CASSLETINEQFF
once	NA	TRBV5-1	TRBJ2-5	TGCGCCAGCAGCTTGGATGCTAGACGAGAGACCCAGTACTTC	CASSLDARRETQYF
NA	NA	TRBV28	TRBJ2-7	TGTGCCAGCATCCTAAGGGGCGAGCAGTACTTC	CASILRGEQYF
NA	NA	TRBV11-2	TRBJ1-3	TGTGCCAGCACCAAAGTCCCGGCCGCGGGCTCTGGAAACACCATATATTTT	CASTKVPAAGSGNTIYF
NA	NA	TRBV28	TRBJ1-1	TGTGCCAGCAGTTCACTACAGGGCCTGAACACTGAAGCTTTCTTT	CASSSLQGLNTEAFF
NA	TRBD1	TRBV11-2	TRBJ2-3	TGTGCCAGCAGCTCAGGGGGTTACGTAGATACGCAGTATTTT	CASSSGGYVDTQYF
NA	NA	TRBV27	TRBJ2-3	TGTGCCAGCAGCCTTCAGAGAGGAGGGATCGATACGCAGTATTTT	CASSLQRGGIDTQYF
NA	TRBD1	TRBV30	TRBJ1-1	TGTGCCTGGAGTAGACAGGGTGTGGACACTGAAGCTTTCTTT	CAWSRQGVDTEAFF
NA	NA	TRBV21-1	TRBJ2-3	TGTGCCAGCCTAGGAGGAGATACGCAGTATTTT	CASLGGDTQYF
NA	NA	TRBV5-5	TRBJ2-4	TGTGCCAGCAGCTTGGTAACGGAGGGCATTCAGTACTTC	CASSLVTEGIQYF
once	NA	TRBV6-5	TRBJ1-1	TGTGCCAGCAGTTACTCAGGGGCAGACCGCACTGAAGCTTTCTTT	CASSYSGADRTEAFF
few	TRBD1	TRBV6-5	TRBJ1-3	TGTGCCAGCACTCAAGGAGACAGGGGGTCCACCATATATTTT	CASTQGDRGSTIYF
NA	NA	TRBV3-1/TRBV3-2	TRBJ2-1	TGTGCCAGCAGCCCAAAGGGGAATGAGCAGTTCTTC	CASSPKGNEQFF
NA	TRBD2	TRBV4-2	TRBJ2-2	TGTGCCAGCAGCCAAGAGACGGGAGGGCCAACCGGGGAGCTGTTTTTT	CASSQETGGPTGELFF
NA	TRBD1	TRBV19	TRBJ1-3	TGTGCCAGTAGCCCCTTGGGACAGGGCTCTGGAAACACCATATATTTT	CASSPLGQGSGNTIYF
few	NA	TRBV14	TRBJ2-7	TGTGCCAGCAGCCAAGATTCTCTACGGGACGAGCAGTACTTC	CASSQDSLRDEQYF
few	TRBD2	TRBV11-2	TRBJ2-4	TGTGCCAGCAGCTCCGGGACTAGCGGGAGGCTAGCCAAAAACATTCAGTACTTC	CASSSGTSGRLAKNIQYF
NA	TRBD1	TRBV15	TRBJ2-7	TGTGCCACCAGCAGAGATCGGGGACAGTCCTACGAGCAGTACTTC	CATSRDRGQSYEQYF
NA	TRBD1	TRBV28	TRBJ1-2	TGTGCCAGCAGCTCGACAGGGGGGACGGATGGCTACACCTTC	CASSSTGGTDGYTF
NA	TRBD2	TRBV5-4	TRBJ2-1	TGTGCCAGCAGTCGCTCGGGCAGCGGGGGCTACAATGAGCAGTTCTTC	CASSRSGSGGYNEQFF
NA	NA	TRBV21-1	TRBJ1-5	TGTGCCAGCGCACGGTCAGGGGCTCGGGCCCAGCATTTT	CASARSGARAQHF
NA	NA	TRBV11-2	TRBJ1-1	TGTGCCAGCAGCTTAGCAGGCTTGAACACTGAAGCTTTCTTT	CASSLAGLNTEAFF
NA	NA	TRBV5-6	TRBJ2-4	TGTGCCAGCAGCTTGGTCAGGGTCGGCATTCAGTACTTC	CASSLVRVGIQYF
NA	NA	TRBV3-1/TRBV3-2	TRBJ2-3	TGTGCCAGCAGCCCGTTAGCCAGCGGCCGTACAGATACGCAGTATTTT	CASSPLASGRTDTQYF
NA	NA	TRBV19	TRBJ2-5	TGTGCCAGTAGGGGGCAGGGCAAAGAGACCCAGTACTTC	CASRGQGKETQYF
NA	NA	TRBV5-6	TRBJ2-2	TGTGCCAGCACCTCTCTAGGGACAACGAACACCGGGGAGCTGTTTTTT	CASTSLGTTNTGELFF
once	NA	TRBV28	TRBJ2-7	TGTGCCAGCAGTTCCTTCGGCGGCTACGAGCAGTACTTC	CASSSFGGYEQYF
NA	TRBD2	TRBV24-1	TRBJ2-6	TGTGCCACCAGTGATTCCCAGGGAGGGTTGAGGGCCAACGTCCTGACTTTC	CATSDSQGGLRANVLTF
NA	NA	TRBV5-6	TRBJ2-7	TGTGCCAGCAGCTCCCCGAATAGCGGAGTCTCCTACGAGCAGTACTTC	CASSSPNSGVSYEQYF
NA	NA	TRBV15	TRBJ1-2	TGTGCCACCAGTTGGGGAGGATCCTATGGCTACACCTTC	CATSWGGSYGYTF
NA	NA	TRBV19	TRBJ1-5	TGTGCCAGTAGTAACAGAGCCAATAGCAATCAGCCCCAGCATTTT	CASSNRANSNQPQHF
NA	NA	TRBV5-1	TRBJ2-3	TGCGCCAGCAGCTTGGAGGGGTCGGGAGATACGCAGTATTTT	CASSLEGSGDTQYF
NA	NA	TRBV5-4	TRBJ2-5	TGTGCCAGCAGCCCGGAGAGCCCCCCGAGGGCCCAGTACTTC	CASSPESPPRAQYF
NA	NA	TRBV19	TRBJ1-2	TGTGCGTCAGGGATTGCCTATGGCTACACCTTC	CASGIAYGYTF
NA	TRBD2	TRBV11-1	TRBJ2-3	TGTGCCAGCAGCTTAGCTAGCGGGAGCGCAGATACGCAGTATTTT	CASSLASGSADTQYF